This T cell receptor (beta chain) appears in the sequencing data of a study of control samples from healthy donors and cancer patients. This table comes from immunoSEQ multiplex PCR, and its TCRdb copy is limited to in-frame clones, with some not included. Here the sample spans 120,000 or so clones, 80% to 95% being singletons. There are 13 residues in the CDR3. V lost 3 bases, J lost 7 bases, and 11 bases lay in between. CDR1 and CDR2 from the germline V gene are SGDLS and YYNGEE. The TCR originated in a man aged 18 to 29 in good health. The sample consisted of blood. V and J are TRBV9 and TRBJ2-1; D gene unclear. In DNA, the CDR3 is TGTGCCAGCAGCGCTACTACAACGAATGAGCAGTTCTTC. The encoded protein is CASSATTTNEQFF.